The 3 T cell receptor beta chains presented below share a single source sample, sequenced in a study of CD8 T cells in Susac syndrome. Reverse transcription of roughly 0.45 to 1 ug RNA was performed with random hexamers. TCRdb redid the calling of the immunoSEQ multiplex PCR reads with MiXCR, one entry per CDR3 protein. The table has roughly 140,000 distinct CDR3 sequences, 94% seen once. Material for sequencing was CD8+ T cells from PBMCs. The receptors originated from a human donor in good health.

This clonotype was observed a single time. The V and J genes are TRBV28 and TRBJ2-3; no clear D gene. V lost 2 bases to trimming and J lost 0 bases, with 9 bases between them. In germline, CDR1 is MDHEN, CDR2 SYDVKM. The length of the CDR3 is 15 residues. CDR3 sequence reads: CASSLEIPSTDTQYF. CDR3 nucleotide sequence: TGTGCCAGCAGTTTAGAGATTCCCAGCACAGATACGCAGTATTTT.

The rearrangement uses TRBV7-9 and TRBJ1-2; D gene unclear. Germline V gives CDR1 SEHNR, CDR2 FQNEAQ (reference sequence). The CDR3 consists of 14 residues. The V end was cut by 1 base, the J end by 8 bases, with 14 bases between. The CDR3 loop reads CASSLEVDVYGYTF. The CDR3 region has the DNA TGTGCCAGCAGCTTAGAAGTTGATGTTTACGGCTACACCTTC.

This clonotype has only a few counts. The V call is TRBV19, the J call TRBJ2-1, with no clear D. The CDR3 loop spans 12 amino acids. Trimming took 1 base from V and 6 from J, leaving 4 bases between them. CDR1 and CDR2 from the germline V gene are LNHDA and SQIVND (reference sequence). The CDR3 reads CASSIGPNEQFF. CDR3 in DNA: TGTGCCAGTAGTATAGGCCCCAATGAGCAGTTCTTC.